This T cell receptor beta chain was sequenced in a study of CD8 T cells in ankylosing spondylitis. TCRdb recomputed calls from the 5' RACE reads with MiXCR, one row per CDR3 protein. The sample holds fewer than 350,000 distinct CDR3 sequences, roughly 11% seen once. At least ten counts were recorded for this clonotype. This receptor was identified in a female donor with ankylosing spondylitis or in good health (not recorded which). The sample taken for sequencing was blood, either unsorted or a sorted T cell fraction (not recorded which).

CDR3 region: CASKSWGVKDEQYF. Here the CDR3 DNA reads TGTGCCAGCAAGTCATGGGGTGTGAAGGACGAGCAGTACTTC. The chain links TRBV7-2 to TRBJ2-7, with unresolved D. Trimming removed 7 bases from V and 5 bases from J, with 18 bases in between. Per the germline V gene, CDR1 is SGHTA and CDR2 is FQGNSA. There are 14 residues in the CDR3.